The present T cell receptor (beta chain) was sequenced within a study of blood T cells in healthy people across ages. The germline V gene encodes CDR1 SGHAT and CDR2 FQNNGV. CDR3 length: 14 amino acids. Trimming cost V 3 bases and J 1 base, with 9 bases left between them. Comments on this clonotype: What it recognizes is unknown.

Study observations and caveats: From one million sequenced T cells, diversity estimates were lower bounds.

The second PCR ran roughly 6 to 11 cycles with a sample-barcoded 5' primer and J-beta primers. TCRdb ran MiXCR on the 5' RACE reads and lists one entry per CDR3 protein. This sample has 1.5 million to 2 million distinct CDR3 sequences; around 48% occur once, and the top ten carry about 2.1%. This TCR came from a woman aged 40 to 50 in good health. The sequenced sample consisted of blood. The chain carries TRBV11-2 and TRBJ1-1, with TRBD1 as a possible D gene (6 bases). Here the CDR3 reads CASSLLGGNTEAFF. The CDR3, as DNA: TGTGCCAGCAGCTTGCTAGGGGGGAACACTGAAGCTTTCTTT.